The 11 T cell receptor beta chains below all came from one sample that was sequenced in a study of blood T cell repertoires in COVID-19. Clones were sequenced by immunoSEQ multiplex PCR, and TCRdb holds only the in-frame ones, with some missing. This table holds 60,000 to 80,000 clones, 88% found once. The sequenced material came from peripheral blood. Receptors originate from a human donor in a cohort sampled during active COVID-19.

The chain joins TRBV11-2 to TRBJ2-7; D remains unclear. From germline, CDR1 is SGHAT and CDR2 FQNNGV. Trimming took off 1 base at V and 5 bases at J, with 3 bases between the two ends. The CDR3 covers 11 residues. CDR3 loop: CASSLADEQYF. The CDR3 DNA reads TGTGCCAGCAGCTTAGCAGACGAGCAGTACTTC.

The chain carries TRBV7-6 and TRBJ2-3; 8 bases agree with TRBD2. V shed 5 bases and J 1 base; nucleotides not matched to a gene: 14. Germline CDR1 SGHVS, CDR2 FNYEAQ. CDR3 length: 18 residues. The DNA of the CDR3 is TGTGCCAGCAGCCCCGAGGCCCAAGCGGGAGACGGCACAGATACGCAGTATTTT. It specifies CASSPEAQAGDGTDTQYF.

CDR3 protein: CASSQRRAGQNEQFF. The CDR3, as DNA: TGCGCCAGCAGCCAAAGGCGGGCAGGCCAGAATGAGCAGTTCTTC. The J gene is TRBJ2-1, the V gene TRBV4-3; D may be TRBD2 (5 bases). Trimming cost V 2 bases and J 7 bases, with 15 bases left between them. The CDR3 contains 15 residues. In germline, CDR1 is LGHNA, CDR2 YSLEER.

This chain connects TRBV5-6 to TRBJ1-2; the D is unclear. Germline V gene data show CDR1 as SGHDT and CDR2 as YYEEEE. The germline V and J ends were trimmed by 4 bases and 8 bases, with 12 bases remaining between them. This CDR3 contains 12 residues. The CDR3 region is CASSLAKGGYTF. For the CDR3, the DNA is TGTGCCAGCAGCCTAGCAAAAGGGGGCTACACCTTC.

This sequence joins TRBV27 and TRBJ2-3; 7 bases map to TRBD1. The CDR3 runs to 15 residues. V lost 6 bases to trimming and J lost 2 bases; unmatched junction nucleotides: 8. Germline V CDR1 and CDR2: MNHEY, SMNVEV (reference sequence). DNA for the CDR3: TGTGCCAGCAGACGTAAGGGGGCGAACACAGATACGCAGTATTTT. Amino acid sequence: CASRRKGANTDTQYF.

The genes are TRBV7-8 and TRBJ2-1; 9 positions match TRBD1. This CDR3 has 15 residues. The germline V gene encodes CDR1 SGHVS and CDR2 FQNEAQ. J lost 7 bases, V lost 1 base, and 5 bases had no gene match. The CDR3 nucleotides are TGTGCCAGCAGCTTAGGACAGGGGGGAGGGAATGAGCAGTTCTTC. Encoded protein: CASSLGQGGGNEQFF.

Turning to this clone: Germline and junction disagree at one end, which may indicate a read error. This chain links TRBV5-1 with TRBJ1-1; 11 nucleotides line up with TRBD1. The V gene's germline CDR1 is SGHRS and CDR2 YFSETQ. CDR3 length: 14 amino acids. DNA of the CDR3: TGCGCCAGCAGGTTGGACAGGGGGCTCACTGAAGCTTTCTTT. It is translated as CASRLDRGLTEAFF.

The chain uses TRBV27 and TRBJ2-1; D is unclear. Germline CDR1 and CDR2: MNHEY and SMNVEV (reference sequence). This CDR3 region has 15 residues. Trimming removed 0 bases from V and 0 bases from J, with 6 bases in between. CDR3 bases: TGTGCCAGCAGTTTATCTCTTAGCTCCTACAATGAGCAGTTCTTC. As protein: CASSLSLSSYNEQFF.

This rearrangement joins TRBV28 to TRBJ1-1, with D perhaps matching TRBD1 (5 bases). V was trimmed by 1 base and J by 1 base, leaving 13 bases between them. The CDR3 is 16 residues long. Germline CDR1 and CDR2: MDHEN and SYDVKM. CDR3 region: CASSLLGPGPNTEAFF. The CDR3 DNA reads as TGTGCCAGCAGTTTATTGGGGCCAGGACCGAACACTGAAGCTTTCTTT.

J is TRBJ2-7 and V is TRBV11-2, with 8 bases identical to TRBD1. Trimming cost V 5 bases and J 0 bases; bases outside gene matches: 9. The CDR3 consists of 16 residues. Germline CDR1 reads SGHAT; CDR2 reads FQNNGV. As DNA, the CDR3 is TGTGCCAGCAGCCTCACGGTAACAGGGGGCTCCTACGAGCAGTACTTC. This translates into CASSLTVTGGSYEQYF.

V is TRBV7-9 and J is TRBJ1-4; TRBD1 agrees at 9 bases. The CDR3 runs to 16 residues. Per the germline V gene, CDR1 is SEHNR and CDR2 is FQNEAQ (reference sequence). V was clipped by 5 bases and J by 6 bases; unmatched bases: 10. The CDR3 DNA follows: TGTGCCAGCAGCGCTGATAACAGGGGGCGCGATGAAAAACTGTTTTTT. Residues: CASSADNRGRDEKLFF. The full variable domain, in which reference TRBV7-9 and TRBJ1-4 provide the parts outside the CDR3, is DTGVSQNPRHKITKRGQNVTFRCDPISEHNRLYWYRQTLGQGPEFLTYFQNEAQLEKSRLLSDRFSAERPKGSFSTLEIQRTEQGDSAMYLCASSADNRGRDEKLFFGSGTQLSVL.